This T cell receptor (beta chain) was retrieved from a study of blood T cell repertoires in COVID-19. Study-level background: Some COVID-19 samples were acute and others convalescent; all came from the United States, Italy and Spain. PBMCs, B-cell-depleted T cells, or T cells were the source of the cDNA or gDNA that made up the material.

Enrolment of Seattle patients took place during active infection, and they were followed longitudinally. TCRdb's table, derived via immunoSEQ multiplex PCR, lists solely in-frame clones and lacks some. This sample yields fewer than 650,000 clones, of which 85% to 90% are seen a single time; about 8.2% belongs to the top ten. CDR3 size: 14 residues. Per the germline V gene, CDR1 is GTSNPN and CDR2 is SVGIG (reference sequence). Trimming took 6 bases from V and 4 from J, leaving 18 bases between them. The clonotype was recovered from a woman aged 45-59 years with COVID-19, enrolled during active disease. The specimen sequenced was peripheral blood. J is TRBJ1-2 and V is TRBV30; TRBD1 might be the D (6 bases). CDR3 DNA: TGTGCCTGCCCTCGGGGGGCCTGGGCCTATGGCTACACCTTC. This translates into CACPRGAWAYGYTF.